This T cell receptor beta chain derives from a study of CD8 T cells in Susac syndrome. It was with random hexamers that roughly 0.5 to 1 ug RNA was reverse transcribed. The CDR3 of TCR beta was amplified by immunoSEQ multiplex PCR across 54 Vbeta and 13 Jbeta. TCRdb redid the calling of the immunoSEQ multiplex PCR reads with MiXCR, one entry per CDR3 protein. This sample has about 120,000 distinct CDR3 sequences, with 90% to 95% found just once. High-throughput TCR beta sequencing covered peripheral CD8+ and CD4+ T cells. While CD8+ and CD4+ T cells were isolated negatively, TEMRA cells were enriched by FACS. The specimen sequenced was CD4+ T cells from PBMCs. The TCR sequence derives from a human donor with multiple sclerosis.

CDR3 DNA sequence: TGTGCCAGCAGCCAAGTCTTCCAAGAGACCCAGTACTTC. Protein product: CASSQVFQETQYF. The chain employs TRBV14 and TRBJ2-5; D ambiguous. The CDR3 loop spans 13 amino acids. Between the trimmed V and J ends, which lost 1 base and 1 base, there was a span of 4 bases. The germline gives CDR1 SGHDN, CDR2 FVKESK.